Presented here are 21 T cell receptor beta chains from one specimen sequenced in a study of vaccination effects on CD4 cells after COVID-19. Their specific antigens are unknown. Only in-frame clones appear in the TCRdb table, and some are missing; sequencing was by immunoSEQ multiplex PCR. The table has about 52,000 clones, nearly 80% seen once. Ahead of sequencing, the ViraFEST assay grew antigen-specific CD4+ T cells using viral peptide pools. The culture ran for under eleven days, and then CD4+ T cells were isolated. Neither prior SARS-CoV-2 infection nor positive nucleocapsid antibodies were present in the vaccine recipients. Specimen: CD4+ T cells from PBMCs cultured with HCoV-OC43 spike peptides, collected before COVID-19 vaccination. Subset in this sample: HCoV-OC43 spike overlapping peptide pool stimulation. The receptors come from a human donor who received a COVID-19 vaccine.

This clone appeared once. The chain is built from TRBV28 and TRBJ1-2; 7 bases agree with TRBD1. V was clipped by 7 bases and J by 0 bases; unmatched bases: 8. Per the germline V gene, CDR1 is MDHEN and CDR2 is SYDVKM. The CDR3 consists of 15 residues. The CDR3 is CASKTQGPPNYGYTF. The CDR3 nucleotides read TGTGCCAGCAAAACACAGGGGCCCCCTAACTATGGCTACACCTTC.

V and J are TRBV2 and TRBJ1-2; possible D gene TRBD1, 6 bases. The CDR3 runs 14 residues. V gave up 2 bases and J gave up 2 bases, with 9 bases separating them. Germline V gives CDR1 SNHLY, CDR2 FYNNEI. The CDR3 DNA reads as TGTGCCAGCAGTGAATCAGGACAGAACTATGGCTACACCTTC. Translation: CASSESGQNYGYTF.

The rearrangement joins TRBV28 to TRBJ1-5, with D tentatively TRBD1 (6 bases). This CDR3 spans 17 amino acids. The germline V and J ends were trimmed by 1 base and 2 bases, with 15 bases remaining between them. Germline loops: CDR1 MDHEN, CDR2 SYDVKM. This CDR3 reads CASSLFTGPPGNQPQHF. The CDR3 region has the DNA TGTGCCAGCAGTTTATTTACAGGGCCGCCCGGCAATCAGCCCCAGCATTTT.

The chain carries TRBV7-8 and TRBJ2-1; 9 bases match TRBD1. After removal of 5 bases from V and 0 bases from J, the junction contained 8 bases not matched to a gene. CDR1 is SGHVS, CDR2 FQNEAQ, per germline. This CDR3 contains 17 residues. CDR3 nucleotide sequence: TGTGCCAGCAGCACCTACGGGACAGGGAGCTCCTACAATGAGCAGTTCTTC. It codes for CASSTYGTGSSYNEQFF.

The chain combines TRBV29-1 with TRBJ2-7; no clear D. The length of the CDR3 is 11 residues. Germline CDR1 is SQVTM and CDR2 is ANQGSEA. Trimming stripped 3 bases from V and 3 bases from J, with 6 bases between. The CDR3 region is CSVDSGYEQYV. In DNA form, the CDR3 reads TGCAGCGTTGATTCCGGCTACGAGCAGTACGTC.

V is TRBV7-9 and J is TRBJ2-5; 10 nucleotides align to TRBD1. Unmatched junction bases numbered 8, after V lost 6 bases and J lost 4 bases. CDR1 SEHNR and CDR2 FQNEAQ come from the germline V gene (reference sequence). The CDR3 totals 15 residues. The CDR3 loop is CASRIGTGDRETQYF. Written as DNA, the CDR3 is TGTGCCAGCAGAATCGGGACAGGGGATAGAGAGACCCAGTACTTC.

The genes are TRBV7-8 and TRBJ1-6; D perhaps matches TRBD1 (5 bases). With 4 bases removed from V and 4 bases from J, the gap between germline ends came to 11 bases. CDR1 and CDR2 (germline): SGHVS, FQNEAQ. CDR3 length equals 15 residues. CDR3 sequence (DNA): TGTGCCAGCAGCTCGGACGGGGCGTATAATTCACCCCTCCACTTT. Its translation is CASSSDGAYNSPLHF.

This sequence joins TRBV29-1 and TRBJ1-1; 8 nucleotides agree with TRBD1. This CDR3 comprises 15 residues. After removal of 7 bases from V and 1 base from J, the junction contained 11 bases not matched to a gene. Per germline, CDR1 SQVTM and CDR2 ANQGSEA. The CDR3 here is CSADDPGTGNTEAFF. The CDR3, as DNA: TGCAGCGCAGACGATCCCGGGACAGGGAACACTGAAGCTTTCTTT.

The J gene is TRBJ2-7, the V gene TRBV4-2; no reliable D call. The germline gives CDR1 LGHNA, CDR2 YNFKEQ. This CDR3 is built from 14 residues. The V end lost 0 bases, the J end lost 0 bases, and 6 bases lay between the germline ends. CDR3 loop: CASSQEKDSYEQYV. CDR3 nucleotides: TGTGCCAGCAGCCAAGAGAAGGACTCCTACGAGCAGTACGTC.

The rearrangement links TRBV19 to TRBJ1-1; weak D call: TRBD1 (5 bases). The CDR3 is 12 amino acids. Germline V gene lookup returns CDR1 LNHDA and CDR2 SQIVND (reference sequence). V was clipped by 9 bases and J by 9 bases, with 17 bases between them. This CDR3 reads CASHPYSGKAFF. The DNA of the CDR3 is TGTGCCAGCCATCCTTATTCAGGGAAAGCTTTCTTT.

The chain carries TRBV6-5 and TRBJ2-5; possible D gene TRBD2, 6 bases. Germline loops: CDR1 MNHEY, CDR2 SVGAGI. V lost 7 bases, J lost 7 bases, and 13 bases lay in between. The CDR3 loop spans 12 amino acids. The CDR3 protein is CASNSGVGTQYF. The CDR3 coding sequence is TGTGCCAGCAACTCGGGGGTCGGGACCCAGTACTTC.

The chain has TRBV2 and TRBJ1-6; D is perhaps TRBD1 (5 bases). Per germline, CDR1 SNHLY and CDR2 FYNNEI. CDR3 size: 13 residues. V was trimmed by 7 bases and J by 10 bases, leaving 14 bases between them. In nucleotides, the CDR3 is TGTGCCAGCACGGAACTCGAGGGGTCACCCCTCCACTTT. It yields the protein CASTELEGSPLHF.

The chain recombines TRBV7-7 with TRBJ1-3; the D is unclear. The CDR3 runs 16 residues. With 5 bases removed from V and 0 bases from J, the gap between germline ends came to 14 bases. CDR1 is SSHAT, CDR2 FNYEAQ, per germline (reference sequence). CDR3 nucleotide sequence: TGTGCCAGCAGCCCTTCTTCGCCCTTCTCTGGAAACACCATATATTTT. Translating it yields CASSPSSPFSGNTIYF.

The rearrangement joins TRBV5-1 to TRBJ2-1; TRBD1 is a possible D gene (6 bases). V shed 0 bases and J shed 1 base, with 8 bases lying between them. Germline V CDR1 and CDR2: SGHRS, YFSETQ. This CDR3 has 15 amino acids. For the CDR3, the DNA is TGCGCCAGCAGCTTGGGACAGGTATCCTACAATGAGCAGTTCTTC. Its protein product is CASSLGQVSYNEQFF.

This sequence joins TRBV11-2 and TRBJ2-7, with D hard to call. This CDR3 has 13 amino acids. V lost 4 bases and J 3 bases, leaving 10 bases between the germline ends. Germline V gene lookup returns CDR1 SGHAT and CDR2 FQNNGV. In nucleotides, the CDR3 is TGTGCCAGCAGCTCCTTCTACAACTACGAGCAGTACGTC. Translated: CASSSFYNYEQYV.

This chain links TRBV6-5 with TRBJ1-1; a weak D match, TRBD1 (6 bases). Trimming pared 6 bases from V and 4 bases from J, leaving 15 bases between. Germline CDR1 is MNHEY and CDR2 is SVGAGI. The CDR3 contains 14 residues. CDR3: CASRPGGAPTEAFF. The CDR3 DNA reads TGTGCCAGCAGACCCGGGGGGGCCCCCACTGAAGCTTTCTTT.

This chain joins TRBV7-2 and TRBJ1-2, with D uncertain. The CDR3 extends over 13 amino acids. Germline values: CDR1 SGHTA, CDR2 FQGNSA. V dropped 5 bases and J dropped 4 bases, with 11 bases sitting between them. CDR3 sequence reads: CASSPLLLYGYTF. DNA of the CDR3: TGTGCCAGCAGCCCCCTTCTTCTCTATGGCTACACCTTC.

This clone occurred a few times. The chain has TRBV25-1 and TRBJ1-1; D uncertain. The V gene lost 1 base and the J gene lost 1 base, with 10 bases spanning the gap. Germline CDR1 reads MGHDK; CDR2 reads SYGVNS. CDR3 length equals 15 residues. The DNA for the CDR3 is TGTGCCAGCAGTGAATTGGGTACCTCGAACACTGAAGCTTTCTTT. It specifies CASSELGTSNTEAFF.

This rearrangement joins TRBV2 to TRBJ1-2; D unclear. Germline V gene data show CDR1 as SNHLY and CDR2 as FYNNEI. Trimming removed 6 bases from V and 2 bases from J, with 16 bases in between. The CDR3 is made up of 15 amino acids. CDR3 in amino acids: CASRQELLMNYGYTF. The CDR3 DNA reads as TGTGCCAGCAGGCAGGAACTGCTCATGAACTATGGCTACACCTTC.

V gene TRBV6-5 combines with J gene TRBJ2-7, with D tentatively TRBD1 (6 bases). CDR1 MNHEY and CDR2 SVGAGI come from the germline V gene. There are 11 residues in the CDR3. Trimming stripped 6 bases from V and 5 bases from J, with 8 bases between. CDR3 DNA sequence: TGTGCCAGCAGACAGGGAGACGAGCAGTACGTC. This translates into CASRQGDEQYV.

CDR3 in DNA: TGTGCCACCAGTGATCTAGAAACAGGACAAGCCTATTCACCCCTCCACTTT. Protein product: CATSDLETGQAYSPLHF. The chain has TRBV24-1 and TRBJ1-6; TRBD1 is a possible D gene (5 bases). Germline assignment: CDR1 KGHDR and CDR2 SFDVKD. CDR3 length equals 17 residues. The ends were cut back, 3 bases at V and 8 bases at J, with 19 bases in the middle.